Sequencing of this T cell receptor beta chain was carried out in a study of blood T cell repertoires in COVID-19. Study overall: COVID-19 samples, acute and convalescent, were from the United States, Italy and Spain.

Original processing notes: Nucleated cell counts were estimated from reference gene primer amplification. TCRdb's copy holds only in-frame clones and misses some; the assay was immunoSEQ multiplex PCR. Clone size and V and J calls were adopted from that table, with D and trimming inferred from the DNA. The sample yields around 61,000 clones, roughly nine tenths seen once. The V gene's germline CDR1 is SNHLY and CDR2 FYNNEI. With 5 bases clipped from V and 8 bases from J, the junction kept 8 bases outside the gene matches. The CDR3 length is 15 residues. This clone came up a few times. The sequencing sample was made of peripheral blood. The rearrangement links TRBV2 to TRBJ2-1; TRBD2 agrees at 11 bases. The receptor was isolated from a woman aged 55-75 years with COVID-19, enrolled during active disease. The CDR3 loop reads CASSWSGTSGDEQFF. For the CDR3, the DNA is TGTGCCAGCAGTTGGAGCGGGACTAGCGGCGATGAGCAGTTCTTC.